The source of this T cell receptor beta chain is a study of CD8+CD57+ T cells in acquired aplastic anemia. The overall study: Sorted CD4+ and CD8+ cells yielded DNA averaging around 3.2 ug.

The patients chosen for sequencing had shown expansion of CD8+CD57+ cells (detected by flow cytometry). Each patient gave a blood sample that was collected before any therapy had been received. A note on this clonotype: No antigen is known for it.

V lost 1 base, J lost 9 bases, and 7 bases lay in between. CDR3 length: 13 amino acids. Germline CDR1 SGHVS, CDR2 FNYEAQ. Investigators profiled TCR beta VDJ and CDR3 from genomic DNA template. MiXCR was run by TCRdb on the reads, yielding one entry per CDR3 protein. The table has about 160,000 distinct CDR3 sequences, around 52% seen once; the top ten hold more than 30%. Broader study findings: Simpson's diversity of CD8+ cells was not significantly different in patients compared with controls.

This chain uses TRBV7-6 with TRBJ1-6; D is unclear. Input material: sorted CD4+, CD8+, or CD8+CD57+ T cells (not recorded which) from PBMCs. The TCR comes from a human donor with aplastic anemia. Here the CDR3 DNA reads TGTGCCAGCAGCTTAGGTTTCGGTTCACCCCTCCACTTT. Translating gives CASSLGFGSPLHF.